The 25 T cell receptor beta chains below come from one sample, sequenced in a study of shared clonotypes between healthy human individuals. Terminally differentiated effector memory CD45RA+ cells were excluded from the naive CD8 cells, which were CD45RO-negative and positively selected for CCR7. Generated by immunoSEQ multiplex PCR, the TCRdb table keeps only in-frame clones and is missing some. Of about 2.1 million clones in the sample, over 85% are singletons; the top ten hold approximately 1.7%. The specimen was naive CD8+ T cells from PBMCs. The receptors come from a young man in good health. Some clones in this sample may be carry-over from other donors' samples.

In nucleotides, the CDR3 is TGTGCCAGCAGCTCAGCGGGAGGGCTGAGGGAGCAGTACTTC. Its translation: CASSSAGGLREQYF. The gene calls are TRBV7-8 and TRBJ2-7; TRBD2 agrees at 10 bases. Germline values: CDR1 SGHVS, CDR2 FQNEAQ. The J segment lost 7 bases and the V segment lost 4 bases, leaving 7 bases of the junction unmatched. The CDR3 has 14 residues.

This chain uses TRBV25-1 with TRBJ2-3; 8 nucleotides match TRBD2. The germline V gene has CDR1 MGHDK and CDR2 SYGVNS. This CDR3 spans 17 amino acids. After removal of 1 base from V and 5 bases from J, the junction contained 11 bases not matched to a gene. CDR3 coding DNA: TGTGCCAGCAGTGAATTCGGGACTAGTGGTCTAGGAGATACGCAGTATTTT. It encodes CASSEFGTSGLGDTQYF.

The V and J genes are TRBV28 and TRBJ1-4; D gene uncertain. V was trimmed by 7 bases and J by 3 bases, leaving 15 bases between them. Germline CDR1 is MDHEN and CDR2 is SYDVKM. The length of the CDR3 is 15 residues. The CDR3 loop is CASTLGTGSNEKLFF. In nucleotides, the CDR3 is TGTGCCAGCACATTAGGTACGGGGTCTAATGAAAAACTGTTTTTT. The full variable domain, in which reference TRBV28 and TRBJ1-4 provide the parts outside the CDR3, is DVKVTQSSRYLVKRTGEKVFLECVQDMDHENMFWYRQDPGLGLRLIYFSYDVKMKEKGDIPEGYSVSREKKERFSLILESASTNQTSMYLCASTLGTGSNEKLFFGSGTQLSVL.

Details on this clone: The sample carries other DNA sequences with the same CDR3. The V and J genes are TRBV9 and TRBJ2-2; no reliable D call. V shed 0 bases and J shed 5 bases, with 5 bases lying between them. The CDR3 contains 13 residues. The germline CDR1 and CDR2 sequences are SGDLS and YYNGEE. The CDR3 spells CASSVAGTGELFF. In DNA, the CDR3 is TGTGCCAGCAGCGTAGCTGGAACCGGGGAGCTGTTTTTT.

This chain links TRBV7-6 with TRBJ2-1; 7 nucleotides line up with TRBD2. Germline-derived CDR1 and CDR2 are SGHVS and FNYEAQ. V lost 1 base to trimming and J lost 0 bases; unmatched junction nucleotides: 12. CDR3 size: 19 residues. The CDR3 DNA is TGTGCCAGCAGCTTAGTCGAGACGCGGGGGTTAAGCTCCTACAATGAGCAGTTCTTC. Translated: CASSLVETRGLSSYNEQFF.

This chain connects TRBV19 to TRBJ2-1, with D possibly matching TRBD1 (6 bases). Trimming pared 5 bases from V and 0 bases from J, leaving 11 bases between. Germline lookup yields CDR1 LNHDA and CDR2 SQIVND (reference sequence). The CDR3 extends over 15 amino acids. The CDR3 protein is CASSLDRSSYNEQFF. CDR3 in DNA: TGTGCCAGTAGTCTGGACAGAAGCTCCTACAATGAGCAGTTCTTC. Full variable domain (remainder filled in from reference TRBV19 and TRBJ2-1): DGGITQSPKYLFRKEGQNVTLSCEQNLNHDAMYWYRQDPGQGLRLIYYSQIVNDFQKGDIAEGYSVSREKKESFPLTVTSAQKNPTAFYLCASSLDRSSYNEQFFGPGTRLTVL.

V and J are TRBV7-9 and TRBJ2-7; the D gene is possibly TRBD2 (5 bases). V shed 5 bases and J shed 3 bases, with 11 bases lying between them. The CDR3 is 13 amino acids. The germline gives CDR1 SEHNR, CDR2 FQNEAQ (reference sequence). The CDR3 DNA is TGTGCCAGCAGCCAACCCGGGGACTACGAGCAGTACTTC. It translates to CASSQPGDYEQYF.

J is TRBJ2-1 and V is TRBV7-9; 16 nucleotides line up with TRBD2. V lost 5 bases, J lost 9 bases, and 4 bases stayed unmatched. Germline CDR1 reads SEHNR; CDR2 reads FQNEAQ (reference sequence). The CDR3 has 15 amino acids. DNA for the CDR3: TGTGCCAGCAGCCTCGGGACTAGCGGGAGGGCTGAGCAGTTCTTC. The encoded protein is CASSLGTSGRAEQFF. The full variable domain, completed using reference TRBV7-9 and TRBJ2-1, is DTGVSQNPRHKITKRGQNVTFRCDPISEHNRLYWYRQTLGQGPEFLTYFQNEAQLEKSRLLSDRFSAERPKGSFSTLEIQRTEQGDSAMYLCASSLGTSGRAEQFFGPGTRLTVL.

The chain joins TRBV30 to TRBJ1-2; the D gene is possibly TRBD1 (5 bases). Germline V gene lookup returns CDR1 GTSNPN and CDR2 SVGIG (reference sequence). Trimming took 5 bases from V and 4 from J, leaving 14 bases between them. This CDR3 region has 13 residues. The CDR3 nucleotides read TGTGCCTGGGCCCCGGGGGTCCTCTATGGCTACACCTTC. Protein product: CAWAPGVLYGYTF.

A word on this clone: A single base separates this from a much larger clone, so it may be a read error. Other nucleotide sequences in the sample specify the same CDR3. The rearrangement joins TRBV7-9 to TRBJ1-2, with no clear D. Germline V lookup: CDR1 SEHNR, CDR2 FQNEAQ (reference sequence). The CDR3 runs 11 residues. V was clipped by 1 base and J by 5 bases, with 2 bases between them. In DNA, the CDR3 is TGTGCCAGCAGCTTAGAATATGGCTACACCTTC. Residues: CASSLEYGYTF.

The chain has TRBV6-1 and TRBJ2-3; D is possibly TRBD1 or TRBD2 (6 bases each). Germline V gene data show CDR1 as MNHNS and CDR2 as SASEGT. CDR3 size: 17 residues. The germline V and J ends were trimmed by 1 base and 0 bases, with 14 bases remaining between them. The CDR3 protein is CASSEDGGTTSTDTQYF. The CDR3 region has the DNA TGTGCCAGCAGTGAAGATGGCGGGACAACTAGCACAGATACGCAGTATTTT.

The chain uses TRBV28 and TRBJ2-7; D is unclear. The CDR3 contains 15 residues. Germline-derived CDR1 and CDR2 are MDHEN and SYDVKM. Trimming left V 3 bases short and J 0 bases short, with 12 bases between. CDR3 region: CASSFLTGFSYEQYF. In nucleotides, the CDR3 is TGTGCCAGCAGTTTTTTAACCGGGTTCTCCTACGAGCAGTACTTC.

This sequence joins TRBV29-1 and TRBJ2-5; D gene uncertain. This CDR3 is 11 amino acids long. In germline, CDR1 is SQVTM, CDR2 ANQGSEA. Trimming stripped 4 bases from V and 1 base from J, with 4 bases between. The CDR3 nucleotides are TGCAGCGTTGCAGGCCAAGAGACCCAGTACTTC. It specifies CSVAGQETQYF.

This chain links TRBV27 with TRBJ2-1; 7 bases line up with TRBD1. This CDR3 is built from 15 residues. With 5 bases clipped from V and 2 bases from J, the junction kept 6 bases outside the gene matches. Germline CDR1 reads MNHEY; CDR2 reads SMNVEV (reference sequence). As DNA, the CDR3 is TGTGCCAGCAGTCCCGACAGGGTTCCCTACAATGAGCAGTTCTTC. Translating it yields CASSPDRVPYNEQFF.

This rearrangement joins TRBV9 to TRBJ1-4; D not certain. Germline loops: CDR1 SGDLS, CDR2 YYNGEE. CDR3 length: 18 amino acids. V was cut by 0 bases and J by 2 bases, with 17 bases left in between. The CDR3 reads CASSVGIIRPGTNEKLFF. Here the CDR3 DNA reads TGTGCCAGCAGCGTAGGAATAATACGACCAGGCACTAATGAAAAACTGTTTTTT.

The chain is built from TRBV2 and TRBJ1-1; D remains ambiguous. The germline gives CDR1 SNHLY, CDR2 FYNNEI. The CDR3 sequence is 14 residues long. Trimming shortened V by 8 bases and J by 1 base, and 14 bases separated the two germline ends. In DNA form, the CDR3 reads TGTGCCAGCGCACAAAGACCCCGGAACACTGAAGCTTTCTTT. Protein: CASAQRPRNTEAFF. The full variable domain, its missing parts supplied by reference TRBV2 and TRBJ1-1, is EPEVTQTPSHQVTQMGQEVILRCVPISNHLYFYWYRQILGQKVEFLVSFYNNEISEKSEIFDDQFSVERPDGSNFTLKIRSTKLEDSAMYFCASAQRPRNTEAFFGQGTRLTVV.

This clone came up a few times. V is TRBV4-1 and J is TRBJ1-1, with D possibly matching TRBD1 (5 bases). Germline V gene sequence: CDR1 MGHRA, CDR2 YSYEKL. V was pared by 4 bases and J by 5 bases, with 11 bases between. This CDR3 region has 13 residues. CDR3 in amino acids: CASSPAGWTEAFF. The CDR3 region has the DNA TGCGCCAGCAGCCCCGCAGGGTGGACTGAAGCTTTCTTT.

The V and J genes are TRBV18 and TRBJ1-5; weak D call: TRBD1 (6 bases). The germline V and J ends were trimmed by 0 bases and 9 bases, with 18 bases remaining between them. CDR3 size: 16 residues. Germline-derived CDR1 and CDR2 are KGHSH and LQKENI. The CDR3 reads CASSPPGDTSLRPQHF. Here the CDR3 DNA reads TGTGCCAGCTCACCACCGGGGGACACTTCCTTACGGCCCCAGCATTTT.

This clone was observed a single time. The rearrangement uses TRBV12-5 and TRBJ2-5, with 7 bases aligning to TRBD1. J gave up 0 bases and V 2 bases, and 6 bases lay outside the gene matches. From germline, CDR1 is LGHNT and CDR2 FRNRAP. This CDR3 spans 16 amino acids. The CDR3 region is CASGLSSTGDQETQYF. CDR3 DNA: TGTGCTAGTGGTTTGTCGTCAACAGGGGACCAAGAGACCCAGTACTTC.

This clone was found once. This chain uses TRBV27 with TRBJ1-5; perhaps TRBD1 as D (5 bases). V shed 2 bases and J shed 3 bases, with 11 bases lying between them. The CDR3 has 15 amino acids. Germline V gives CDR1 MNHEY, CDR2 SMNVEV (reference sequence). CDR3 sequence reads: CASSLRGVYNQPQHF. The CDR3 nucleotides are TGTGCCAGCAGTTTACGGGGGGTATACAATCAGCCCCAGCATTTT.

J is TRBJ1-3 and V is TRBV11-2; D is unresolved. The CDR3 is 14 residues long. Germline V gene lookup returns CDR1 SGHAT and CDR2 FQNNGV. Between the trimmed V and J ends, which lost 4 bases and 0 bases, there was a span of 7 bases. CDR3 region: CASSSGVSGNTIYF. Written as DNA, the CDR3 is TGTGCCAGCAGCTCAGGTGTCTCTGGAAACACCATATATTTT. Complete variable domain (other parts from reference TRBV11-2 and TRBJ1-3): EAGVAQSPRYKIIEKRQSVAFWCNPISGHATLYWYQQILGQGPKLLIQFQNNGVVDDSQLPKDRFSAERLKGVDSTLKIQPAKLEDSAVYLCASSSGVSGNTIYFGEGSWLTVV.

The rearrangement links TRBV5-6 to TRBJ1-2; D remains unclear. This CDR3 has 15 residues. Germline CDR1 reads SGHDT; CDR2 reads YYEEEE. V lost 0 bases and J lost 1, with 10 bases in between. The DNA of the CDR3 is TGTGCCAGCAGCTTGGATCTCGCAAGTAACTATGGCTACACCTTC. This translates into CASSLDLASNYGYTF.

The chain recombines TRBV10-1 with TRBJ2-1; 9 bases are shared with TRBD2. Per germline, CDR1 WNHNN and CDR2 SYGVQD (reference sequence). The V gene end was trimmed by 1 base and the J gene end by 8 bases; junction bases not matched to a gene: 6. There are 15 residues in the CDR3. The CDR3 region has the DNA TGCGCCAGCAGTGAGTGGCGGGAGGGCCATCATGAGCAGTTCTTC. Its translation: CASSEWREGHHEQFF.

The V gene is TRBV5-1, the J gene TRBJ2-7, with D tentatively TRBD1 or TRBD2 (6 bases each). The germline V and J ends were trimmed by 4 bases and 0 bases, with 14 bases remaining between them. This CDR3 has 15 amino acids. Germline values: CDR1 SGHRS, CDR2 YFSETQ. CDR3 residues: CASSPIQGLSYEQYF. The CDR3 DNA is TGCGCCAGCAGCCCAATACAGGGACTCTCCTACGAGCAGTACTTC. Using reference TRBV5-1 and TRBJ2-7 for the parts outside the CDR3, the full variable domain is KAGVTQTPRYLIKTRGQQVTLSCSPISGHRSVSWYQQTPGQGLQFLFEYFSETQRNKGNFPGRFSGRQFSNSRSEMNVSTLELGDSALYLCASSPIQGLSYEQYFGPGTRLTVT.

The chain joins TRBV6-1 to TRBJ2-7; D is undetermined. The CDR3 consists of 13 residues. With 6 bases removed from V and 0 bases from J, the gap between germline ends came to 9 bases. Germline V gene lookup returns CDR1 MNHNS and CDR2 SASEGT. The CDR3 DNA reads as TGTGCCAGCAGGACACTCGCCTCCTACGAGCAGTACTTC. Its translation is CASRTLASYEQYF.